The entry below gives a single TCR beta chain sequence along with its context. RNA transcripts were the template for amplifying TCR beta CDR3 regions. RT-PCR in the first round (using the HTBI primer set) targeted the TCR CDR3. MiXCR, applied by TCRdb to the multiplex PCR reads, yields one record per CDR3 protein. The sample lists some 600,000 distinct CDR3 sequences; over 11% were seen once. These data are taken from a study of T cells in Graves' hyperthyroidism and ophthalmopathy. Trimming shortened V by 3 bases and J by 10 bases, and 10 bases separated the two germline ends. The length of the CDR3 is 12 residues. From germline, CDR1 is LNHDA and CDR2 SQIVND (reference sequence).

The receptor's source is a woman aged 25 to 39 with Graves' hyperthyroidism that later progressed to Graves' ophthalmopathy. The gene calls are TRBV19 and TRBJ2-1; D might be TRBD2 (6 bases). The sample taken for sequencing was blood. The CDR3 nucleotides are TGTGCCAGTAGTATTGTTGGGGGGGAGCAGTTCTTC. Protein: CASSIVGGEQFF. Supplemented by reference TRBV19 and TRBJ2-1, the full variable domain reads DGGITQSPKYLFRKEGQNVTLSCEQNLNHDAMYWYRQDPGQGLRLIYYSQIVNDFQKGDIAEGYSVSREKKESFPLTVTSAQKNPTAFYLCASSIVGGEQFFGPGTRLTVL.